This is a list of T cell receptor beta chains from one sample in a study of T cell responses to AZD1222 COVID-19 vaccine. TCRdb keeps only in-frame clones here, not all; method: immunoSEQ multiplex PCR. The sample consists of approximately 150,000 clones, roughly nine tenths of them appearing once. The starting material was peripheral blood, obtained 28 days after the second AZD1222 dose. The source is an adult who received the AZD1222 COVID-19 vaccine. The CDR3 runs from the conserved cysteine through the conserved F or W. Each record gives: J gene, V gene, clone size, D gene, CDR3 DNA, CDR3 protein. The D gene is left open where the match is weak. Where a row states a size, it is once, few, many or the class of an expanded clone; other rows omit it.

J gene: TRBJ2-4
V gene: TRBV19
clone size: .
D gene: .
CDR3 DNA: TGTGCCAGTAGTAGCTCGGCAGATGTAGCCAAAAACATTCAGTACTTC
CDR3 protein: CASSSSADVAKNIQYF

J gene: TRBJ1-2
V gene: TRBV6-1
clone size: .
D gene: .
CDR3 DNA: TGTGCCAGCAGTGAAGCGGAGTACTATGGCTACACCTTC
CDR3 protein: CASSEAEYYGYTF

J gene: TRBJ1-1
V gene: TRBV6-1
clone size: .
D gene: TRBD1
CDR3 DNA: TGTGCCAGCAGTGAACAGGGGGCTAAGTGGGACTTT
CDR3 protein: CASSEQGAKWDF

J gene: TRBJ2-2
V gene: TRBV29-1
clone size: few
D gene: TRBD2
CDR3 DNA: TGCAGCGCCACTAGCGGGCCTACCGGGGAGCTGTTTTTT
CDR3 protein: CSATSGPTGELFF

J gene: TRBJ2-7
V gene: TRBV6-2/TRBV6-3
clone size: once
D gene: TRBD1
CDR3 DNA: TGTGCCAGCAGTACATCCAGGACAGGGATCCTCTCCTACGAGCAGTACTTC
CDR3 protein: CASSTSRTGILSYEQYF

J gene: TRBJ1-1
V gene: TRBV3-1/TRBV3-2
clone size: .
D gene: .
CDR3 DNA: TGTGCCAGCAGCCCCCGCAGACGCGACAAATGGAACACTGAAGCTTTCTTT
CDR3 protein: CASSPRRRDKWNTEAFF

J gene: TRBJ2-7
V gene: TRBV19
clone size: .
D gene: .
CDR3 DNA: TGTGCCAGTAGTGATTCGGGACTTTCCGACGAGCAGTACTTC
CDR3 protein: CASSDSGLSDEQYF

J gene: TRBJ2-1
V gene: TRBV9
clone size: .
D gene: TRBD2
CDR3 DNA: TGTGCCAGCAGCGTTGATCTAGCGGGGGGCAGAGGGTTCTTC
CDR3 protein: CASSVDLAGGRGFF

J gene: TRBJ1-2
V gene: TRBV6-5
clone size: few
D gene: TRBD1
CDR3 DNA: TGTGCCAGCAGCCTCCGGGACAGGAACTATGGCTACACCTTC
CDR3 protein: CASSLRDRNYGYTF

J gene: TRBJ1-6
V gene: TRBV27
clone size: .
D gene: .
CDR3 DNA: TGTGCCAGCAGTCCGAAACGAGGCAGCGGTAATTCACCCCTCCACTTT
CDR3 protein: CASSPKRGSGNSPLHF

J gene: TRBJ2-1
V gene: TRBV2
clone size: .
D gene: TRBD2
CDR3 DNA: TGTGCCAGCAAAGGGTGGGGGGGTCTCAATGAGCAGTTCTTC
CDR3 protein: CASKGWGGLNEQFF

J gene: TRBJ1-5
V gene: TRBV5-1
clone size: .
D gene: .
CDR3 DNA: TGCGCCAGCAGCTCCAACACTTACCCCAATCAGCCCCAGCATTTT
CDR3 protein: CASSSNTYPNQPQHF

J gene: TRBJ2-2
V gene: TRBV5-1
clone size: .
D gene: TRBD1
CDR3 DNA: TGCGCCAGCAGCTTGGTACAGGGGGCTGACACCGGGGAGCTGTTTTTT
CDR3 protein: CASSLVQGADTGELFF

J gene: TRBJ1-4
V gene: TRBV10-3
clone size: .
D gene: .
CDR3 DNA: TGTGCCATCAGTGATCGCGGCAAGGCCACTAATGAAAAACTGTTTTTT
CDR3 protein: CAISDRGKATNEKLFF

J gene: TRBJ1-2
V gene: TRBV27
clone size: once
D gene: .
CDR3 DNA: TGTGCCAGCTCCCCGACAGGCGGTTATGGCTACACCTTC
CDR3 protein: CASSPTGGYGYTF

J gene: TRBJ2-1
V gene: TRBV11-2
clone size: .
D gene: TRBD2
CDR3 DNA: TGTGCCAGCAGGTATACTAGCGGGCTTCAGTTCTTC
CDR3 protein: CASRYTSGLQFF

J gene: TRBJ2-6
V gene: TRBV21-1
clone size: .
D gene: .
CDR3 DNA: TGTGCCAGCAGCAAAGCTAAGGAGGTGTCGTCTTCTGGGGCCAACGTCCTGACTTTC
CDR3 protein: CASSKAKEVSSSGANVLTF

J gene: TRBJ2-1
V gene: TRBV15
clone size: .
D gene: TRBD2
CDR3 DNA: TGTGCCACCAGCGACCCCGGGACTAGCGGGAGTAATGAGCAGTTCTTC
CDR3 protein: CATSDPGTSGSNEQFF

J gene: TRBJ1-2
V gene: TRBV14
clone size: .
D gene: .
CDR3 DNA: TGTGCCAGCAGCCGTTGGGGGTCTAACTATGGCTACACCTTC
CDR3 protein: CASSRWGSNYGYTF

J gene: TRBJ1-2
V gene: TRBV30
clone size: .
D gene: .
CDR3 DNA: TGTGCCTGGAGTGCTAGGGATAACTATGGCTACACCTTC
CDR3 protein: CAWSARDNYGYTF

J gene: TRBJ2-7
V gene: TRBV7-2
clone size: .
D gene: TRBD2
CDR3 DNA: TGTGCCAGCAGCGCGGGACTAGCGGGATACTACGAGCAGTACTTC
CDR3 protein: CASSAGLAGYYEQYF

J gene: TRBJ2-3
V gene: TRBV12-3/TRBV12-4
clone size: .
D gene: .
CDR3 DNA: TGTGCCAGCAGCTCCCTATGGGAAGATACGCAGTATTTT
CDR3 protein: CASSSLWEDTQYF

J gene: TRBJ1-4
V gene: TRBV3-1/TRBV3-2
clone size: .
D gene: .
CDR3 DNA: TGTGCCAGCAGCCAAGACGCAGGGCTGTCGGGGGAAAAACTGTTTTTT
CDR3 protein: CASSQDAGLSGEKLFF

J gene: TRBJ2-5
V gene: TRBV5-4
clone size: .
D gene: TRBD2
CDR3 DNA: TGTGCCAGCAGCTTGGGTGCTGCGCTAGCGGCCCAAGAGACCCAGTACTTC
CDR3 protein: CASSLGAALAAQETQYF

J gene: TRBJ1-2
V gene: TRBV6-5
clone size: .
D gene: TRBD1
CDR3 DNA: TGTGCCAGCAGCAGGGGGGAGGACTATGGCTACACCTTC
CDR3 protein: CASSRGEDYGYTF

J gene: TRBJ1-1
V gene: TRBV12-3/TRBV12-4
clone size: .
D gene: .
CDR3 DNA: TGTGCCAGCAGACCTGACAGTAACACTGAAGCTTTCTTT
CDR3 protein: CASRPDSNTEAFF

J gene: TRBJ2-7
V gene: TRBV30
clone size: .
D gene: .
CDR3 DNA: TGTGCCTGGAGTGTAGGGGCAGGTCCCTACGAGCAGTACTTC
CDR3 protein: CAWSVGAGPYEQYF

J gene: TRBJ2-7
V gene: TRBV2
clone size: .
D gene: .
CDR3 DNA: TGTGCCAGCAGGGCGCAGGGACTCCCTAGGTACGAGCAGTACTTC
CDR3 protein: CASRAQGLPRYEQYF

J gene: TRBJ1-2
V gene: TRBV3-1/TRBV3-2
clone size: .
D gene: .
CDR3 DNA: TGTGCCAGCAGCCACGGAGGTTTTAACTATGGCTACACCTTC
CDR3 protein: CASSHGGFNYGYTF

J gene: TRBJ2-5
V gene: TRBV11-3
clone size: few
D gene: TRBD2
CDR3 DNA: TGTGCCAGCAGCTTAGCCACCCTAGCGGGAGTACAGACCCAGTACTTC
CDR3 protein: CASSLATLAGVQTQYF

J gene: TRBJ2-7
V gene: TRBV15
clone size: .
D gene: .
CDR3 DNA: TGTGCCACCAGCAGAGACAGGGGAGAGGGCTACGAGCAGTACTTC
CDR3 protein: CATSRDRGEGYEQYF

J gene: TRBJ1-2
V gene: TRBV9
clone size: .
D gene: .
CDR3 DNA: TGTGCCAGCAGCGTAGGTCTGGGAGGCTACACCTTC
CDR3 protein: CASSVGLGGYTF

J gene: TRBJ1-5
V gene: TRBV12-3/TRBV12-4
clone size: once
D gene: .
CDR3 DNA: TGTGCCAGCACCCAAACCGGAGGTCAGCCCCAGCATTTT
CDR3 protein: CASTQTGGQPQHF

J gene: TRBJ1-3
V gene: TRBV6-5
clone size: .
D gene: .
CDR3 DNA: TGTGCCAGCTCGGGAGGGGTGAGCTCTGGAAACACCATATATTTT
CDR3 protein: CASSGGVSSGNTIYF

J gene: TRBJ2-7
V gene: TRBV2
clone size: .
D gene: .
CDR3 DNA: TGTGCCAGCAAGAGGGACGGTTCCTACGAGCAGTACTTC
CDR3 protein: CASKRDGSYEQYF

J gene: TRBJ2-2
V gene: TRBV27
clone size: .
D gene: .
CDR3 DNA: TGTGCCAGCATGGAGAGGGCGGCGACCGGGGAGCTGTTTTTT
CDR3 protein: CASMERAATGELFF

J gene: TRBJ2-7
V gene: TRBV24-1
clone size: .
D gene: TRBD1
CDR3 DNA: TGTGCCACCAGTGATTGGACAGGTTCCTCCTACGAGCAGTACTTC
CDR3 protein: CATSDWTGSSYEQYF

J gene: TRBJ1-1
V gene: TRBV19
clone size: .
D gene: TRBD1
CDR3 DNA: TGTGCCAGTAGTATCAGGGGGCAGGTAACTGAAGCTTTCTTT
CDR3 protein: CASSIRGQVTEAFF

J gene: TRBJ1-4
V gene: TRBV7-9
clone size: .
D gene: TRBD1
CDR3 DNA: TGTGCCAGCAGCGACCGGGACAGGAATGAAAAACTGTTTTTT
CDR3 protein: CASSDRDRNEKLFF

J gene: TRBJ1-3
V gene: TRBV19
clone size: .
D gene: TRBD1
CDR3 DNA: TGTGCCAGTACCGACAGGGGCCAGGCTGGAAACACCATATATTTT
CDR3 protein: CASTDRGQAGNTIYF

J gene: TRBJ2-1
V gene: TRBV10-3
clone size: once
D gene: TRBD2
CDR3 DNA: TGTGCCATCAGTGAGTCTCACCCTGCAGGACTAGCGGGAGGTGGGGAGCAGTTCTTC
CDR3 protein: CAISESHPAGLAGGGEQFF

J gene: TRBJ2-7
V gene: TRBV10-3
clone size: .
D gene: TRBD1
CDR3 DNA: TGTGCCATCGCCGGAAGGGGGCGCGGTTACGAGCAGTACTTC
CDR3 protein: CAIAGRGRGYEQYF

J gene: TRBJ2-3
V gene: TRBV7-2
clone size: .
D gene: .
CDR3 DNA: TGTGCCAGCAGCTTAGCTTCCGCAGCGGCTGGAGATACGCAGTATTTT
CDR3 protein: CASSLASAAAGDTQYF

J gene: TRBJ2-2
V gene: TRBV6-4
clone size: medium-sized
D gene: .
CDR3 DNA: TGTGCCAGCAGTGACGCCGGCCACGGGGAGCTGTTTTTT
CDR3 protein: CASSDAGHGELFF

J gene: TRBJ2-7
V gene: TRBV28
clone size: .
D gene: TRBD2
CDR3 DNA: TGTGCCAGCAGTGCGCTACTAGCGGGAGTGCAGAACGAGCAGTACTTC
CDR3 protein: CASSALLAGVQNEQYF

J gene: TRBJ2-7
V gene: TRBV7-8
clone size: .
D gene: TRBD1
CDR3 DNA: TGTGCCAGCAGCTTTGTAGGGGGCGCGATTTACGAGCAGTACTTC
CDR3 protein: CASSFVGGAIYEQYF

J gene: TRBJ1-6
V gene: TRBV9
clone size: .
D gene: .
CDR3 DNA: TGTGCCAGCAACTCGGGACGGAATAATTCACCCCTCCACTTT
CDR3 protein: CASNSGRNNSPLHF

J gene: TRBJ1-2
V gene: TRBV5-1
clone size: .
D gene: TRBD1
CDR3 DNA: TGCGCCAGCAGCTCGGGACAGGGACCGGGCTATGGCTACACCTTC
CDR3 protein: CASSSGQGPGYGYTF

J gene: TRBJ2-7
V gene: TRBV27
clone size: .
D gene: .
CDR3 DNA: TGTGCCAGCAGTTTAATACCGCTCTCCTACGAGCAGTACTTC
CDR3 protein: CASSLIPLSYEQYF

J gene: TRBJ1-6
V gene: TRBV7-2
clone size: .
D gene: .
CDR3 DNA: TGTGCCAGCAGCTTAGCTTGGGGGCCTTCACCCCTCCACTTT
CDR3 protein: CASSLAWGPSPLHF

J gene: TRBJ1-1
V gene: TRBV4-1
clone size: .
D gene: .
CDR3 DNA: TGCGCCAGCAGCCAACTCACCACGGCAGGGGATGGAGCTTTCTTT
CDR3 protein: CASSQLTTAGDGAFF

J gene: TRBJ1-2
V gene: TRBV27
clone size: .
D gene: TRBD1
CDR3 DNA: TGTGCCAGCAGACCGACAGGGCGGGGCTTCTATGGCTACACCTTC
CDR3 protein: CASRPTGRGFYGYTF

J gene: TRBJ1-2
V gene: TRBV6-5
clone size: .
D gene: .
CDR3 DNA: TGTGCCAGCAGTTACGGGGGGAACTATGGCTACACCTTC
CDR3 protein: CASSYGGNYGYTF

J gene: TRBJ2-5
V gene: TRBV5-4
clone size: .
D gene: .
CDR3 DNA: TGTGCCAGCAGCTTGTATGCGGGAGAGACCCAGTACTTC
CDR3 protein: CASSLYAGETQYF

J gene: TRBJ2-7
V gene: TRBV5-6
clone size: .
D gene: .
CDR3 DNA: TGTGCCAGCAGCATAAAACAGGGTAGCCACGAGCAGTACTTC
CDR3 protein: CASSIKQGSHEQYF